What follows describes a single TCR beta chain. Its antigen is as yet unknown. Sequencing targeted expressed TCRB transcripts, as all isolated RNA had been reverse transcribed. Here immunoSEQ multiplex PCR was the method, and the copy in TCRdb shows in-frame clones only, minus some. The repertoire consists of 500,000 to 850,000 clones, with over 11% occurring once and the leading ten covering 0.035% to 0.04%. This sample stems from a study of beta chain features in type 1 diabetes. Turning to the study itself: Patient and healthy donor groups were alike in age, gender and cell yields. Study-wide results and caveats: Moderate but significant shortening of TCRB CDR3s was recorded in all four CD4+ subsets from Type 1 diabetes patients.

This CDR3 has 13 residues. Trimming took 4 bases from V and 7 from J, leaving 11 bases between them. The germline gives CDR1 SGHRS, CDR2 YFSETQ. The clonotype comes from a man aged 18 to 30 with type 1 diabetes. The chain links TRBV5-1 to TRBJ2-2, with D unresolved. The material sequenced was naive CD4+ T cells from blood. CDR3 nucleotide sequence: TGCGCCAGCAGCCCACTGGTTGGCGGGGAGCTGTTTTTT. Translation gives CASSPLVGGELFF.